This T cell receptor beta chain is drawn from a study of human T cells and chemical hapten exposure. At the level of the study: A 2 cm by 2 cm inner upper arm patch received 2% DPC for sensitization. Whole-study results and caveats: High-frequency TCRs, those above 1 in 1000, stayed the same after DPC sensitization.

This clonotype was seen a few times. The antigen remains undetermined. Indicated time point: patch test 3, about 24 weeks after DPC sensitization. Treatment meaning: therapeutic diphenylcyclopropenone sensitization with weekly scalp DPC. Within the library, unique molecular identifiers were attached to each individual cDNA molecule. MiXCR, applied by TCRdb to the RACE reads, yields one record per CDR3 protein. Of about 84,000 distinct CDR3 sequences listed, about a tenth are singletons. CDR3 length equals 15 residues. The V segment lost 5 bases and the J segment 2 bases; nucleotides outside the gene matches: 8.

The clonotype was recovered from a woman in her forties or fifties with alopecia areata. Some clones in this sample may be carry-over from other donors' samples. Specimen: whole blood, collected in connection with sensitization to the hapten diphenylcyclopropenone (DPC). V gene TRBV12-3 or TRBV12-4 combines with J gene TRBJ2-7; the match to TRBD1 covers 8 bases. CDR3 bases: TGTGCCAGCAGTCCGCGGACAGGGCCCGCCTACGAGCAGTACTTC. It encodes CASSPRTGPAYEQYF.